This TCR beta chain was obtained from a study of Ad26.COV2.S vaccination and SARS-CoV-2 variants. Only one count was recorded for this clone. Treatment reported: some 20 received Ad26.COV2.S at low or high dose, single or two shots; 5 received placebo; per-sample allocation not given. After the first vaccine or placebo injection, samples were drawn on day 63. V was clipped by 3 bases and J by 0 bases, with 11 bases between them. From germline, CDR1 is MDHEN and CDR2 SYDVKM. The CDR3 has 15 residues. TCRdb keeps only in-frame clones here, not all; method: immunoSEQ multiplex PCR. Of some 410,000 clones listed, 80% to 95% are singletons.

The sequenced sample was peripheral blood, obtained in a trial of Ad26.COV2.S vaccine versus placebo. This chain joins TRBV28 and TRBJ1-1; no definite D call. This receptor was obtained from a person aged 18-65 years who received the Ad26.COV2.S COVID-19 vaccine or a placebo. The CDR3 DNA is TGTGCCAGCAGTTTTTTGGGAGGCATGAACACTGAAGCTTTCTTT. Translating it yields CASSFLGGMNTEAFF.